This paragraph reports one T cell receptor beta chain. No antigen is known for it. Some clones are missing from TCRdb's copy, which holds only in-frame ones; the method was immunoSEQ multiplex PCR. The table records roughly 76,000 clones, 90% to 95% of them present only once. This sample was included in a study of OX40 agonist ivuxolimab in advanced cancers. Study-level findings and limits: Within 6 weeks, CD4+ and CD8+ blood T cells expanded clonally at 0.1 to 3.0 mg/kg.

The CDR3 consists of 16 residues. Germline CDR1 SGHVS, CDR2 FNYEAQ. J was trimmed by 6 bases and V by 5 bases; bases with no gene match: 8. The investigators sampled blood at baseline, at cycle 4 day 1, and at cycle 7 day 1. The clonotype comes from an adult with an advanced solid tumor such as melanoma, head and neck, liver or kidney cancer. Sequencing was performed on CD4+ or CD8+ T cells sorted from blood, taken in a trial of the OX40 agonist ivuxolimab. V usage is TRBV7-6 and J usage is TRBJ2-2; 11 bases match TRBD2. Here the CDR3 DNA reads TGTGCCAGCAGCCAACTAGCGGGGGATGGTGCCGGGGAGCTGTTTTTT. Its translation: CASSQLAGDGAGELFF.